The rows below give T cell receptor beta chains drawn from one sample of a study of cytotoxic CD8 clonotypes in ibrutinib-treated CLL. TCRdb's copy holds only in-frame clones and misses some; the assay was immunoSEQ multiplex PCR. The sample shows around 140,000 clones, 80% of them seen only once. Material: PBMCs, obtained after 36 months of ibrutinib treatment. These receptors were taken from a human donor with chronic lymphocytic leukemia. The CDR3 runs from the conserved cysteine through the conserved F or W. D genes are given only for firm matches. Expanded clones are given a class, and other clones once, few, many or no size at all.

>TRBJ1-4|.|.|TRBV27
TGTGCCAGCAGTTTATTAGGGGGACCCAATGAAAAACTGTTTTTT
CASSLLGGPNEKLFF
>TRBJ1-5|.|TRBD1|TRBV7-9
TGTGCCAGCAGCCCAACAGGGGGATCTGGCAATCAGCCCCAGCATTTT
CASSPTGGSGNQPQHF
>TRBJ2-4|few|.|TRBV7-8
TGTGCCAGCAGCCCCCCATTGAGGACGGTAGCCAAAAACATTCAGTACTTC
CASSPPLRTVAKNIQYF
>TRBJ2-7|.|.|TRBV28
TGTGCCAGCAGTTTTAGGGTTGGAACCTACGAGCAGTACTTC
CASSFRVGTYEQYF
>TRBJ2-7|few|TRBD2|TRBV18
TGTGCCAGCTACGGGGGGCTAGCGGGAAACGAGCAGTACTTC
CASYGGLAGNEQYF
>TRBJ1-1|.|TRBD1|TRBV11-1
TGTGCCAGCAGGACGGACAGGTACCTGCTGAACACTGAAGCTTTCTTT
CASRTDRYLLNTEAFF
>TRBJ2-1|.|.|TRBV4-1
TGCGCCAGCAGCCACTCTGAAGACACCAGGGATTATAGATATGAGCAGTTCTTC
CASSHSEDTRDYRYEQFF
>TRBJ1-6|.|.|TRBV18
TGTGCCAGCTCAGGGACGGATAGCTCCTATAATTCACCCCTCCACTTT
CASSGTDSSYNSPLHF
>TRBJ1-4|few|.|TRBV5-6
TGTGCCAGCAGCTTGGGGGGGAGACCAGAAAAACTGTTTTTT
CASSLGGRPEKLFF
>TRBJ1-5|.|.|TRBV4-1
TGCGCCAGCAGCCAAGTTGTAACAGGCAATCAGCCCCAGCATTTT
CASSQVVTGNQPQHF
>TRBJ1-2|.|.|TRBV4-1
TGCGCCAGCAGCCAAGCCGACAGCGTCAACTATGGCTACACCTTC
CASSQADSVNYGYTF
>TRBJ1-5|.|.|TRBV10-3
TGTGCCATCAGTGTGAGGGACGGGGATCAGCCCCAGCATTTT
CAISVRDGDQPQHF
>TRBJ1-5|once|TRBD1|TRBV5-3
TGTGCCAGAAGCTTGGCCCGACAGGGGATGGGGGGACAGCCCCAGCATTTT
CARSLARQGMGGQPQHF
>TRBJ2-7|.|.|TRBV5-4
TGTGCCAGCAGCTTGGAGGCATATTCATCCTACGAGCAGTACTTC
CASSLEAYSSYEQYF
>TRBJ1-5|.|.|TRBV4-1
TGCGCCAGCAGCCAAGGATTCTCGGGGGCCAGCAATCAGCCCCAGCATTTT
CASSQGFSGASNQPQHF
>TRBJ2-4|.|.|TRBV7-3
TGTGCCAGCAGCTTAGCGAGTAAAAACATTCAGTACTTC
CASSLASKNIQYF
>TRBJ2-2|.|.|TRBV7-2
TGTGCCAGCAGCTTTAGGCAGACAACCGGGGAGCTGTTTTTT
CASSFRQTTGELFF